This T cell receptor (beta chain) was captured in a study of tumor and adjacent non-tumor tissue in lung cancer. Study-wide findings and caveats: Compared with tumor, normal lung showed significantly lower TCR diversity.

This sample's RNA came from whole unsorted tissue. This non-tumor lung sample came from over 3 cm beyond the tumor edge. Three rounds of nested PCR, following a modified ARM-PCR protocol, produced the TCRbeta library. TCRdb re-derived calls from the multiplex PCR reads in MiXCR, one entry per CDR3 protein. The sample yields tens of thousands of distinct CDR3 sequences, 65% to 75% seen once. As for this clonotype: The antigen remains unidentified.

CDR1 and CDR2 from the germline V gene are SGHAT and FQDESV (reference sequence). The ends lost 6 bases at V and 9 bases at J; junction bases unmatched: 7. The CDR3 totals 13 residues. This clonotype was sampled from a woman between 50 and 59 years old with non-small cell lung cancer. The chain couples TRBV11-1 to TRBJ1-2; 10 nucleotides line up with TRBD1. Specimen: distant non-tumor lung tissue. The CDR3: CASRRTGGNSYTF. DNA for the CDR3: TGTGCCAGCAGACGGACAGGGGGTAATAGCTACACCTTC.